The 30 T cell receptor beta chains below were found in one sample sequenced in a study of blood T cell repertoires in COVID-19. Only in-frame clones appear in the TCRdb table, and some are missing; sequencing was by immunoSEQ multiplex PCR. The data show roughly 120,000 clones, approximately 90% seen once. The sequenced sample consisted of peripheral blood. These receptors were collected from a woman in her seventies who had recovered from COVID-19.

The V and J genes are TRBV2 and TRBJ1-6, with D hard to call. Trimming left V 8 bases short and J 10 bases short, with 15 bases between. CDR3 length: 13 residues. The germline V gene has CDR1 SNHLY and CDR2 FYNNEI. The CDR3 nucleotides read TGTGCCAGCTCCACAATCCGCACATCACCCCTCCACTTT. Translation gives CASSTIRTSPLHF.

The rearrangement links TRBV9 to TRBJ1-1, with no clear D. Germline lookup yields CDR1 SGDLS and CDR2 YYNGEE. CDR3 size: 16 residues. V was shortened by 3 bases and J by 1 base, with 16 bases between the two germline ends. The CDR3 sequence is CASSDRDGVRNTEAFF. For the CDR3, the DNA is TGTGCCAGCAGCGACCGGGATGGGGTCAGGAACACTGAAGCTTTCTTT.

J is TRBJ1-3 and V is TRBV11-1, with TRBD1 identical over 7 bases. CDR1 SGHAT and CDR2 FQDESV come from the germline V gene (reference sequence). There are 14 residues in the CDR3. V shed 5 bases, J shed 3 bases, and the junction held 4 bases outside the gene matches. CDR3: CASSTRTGGNTIYF. Here the CDR3 DNA reads TGTGCCAGCAGCACCCGGACAGGTGGAAACACCATATATTTT.

This chain links TRBV5-1 with TRBJ1-1; D is ambiguous. Deletions cut 4 bases from V and 1 base from J, with 11 bases between. Germline V CDR1 and CDR2: SGHRS, YFSETQ. The CDR3 extends over 14 amino acids. The CDR3, as DNA: TGCGCCAGCAGCGGCCGGGTCCAGAACACTGAAGCTTTCTTT. Protein product: CASSGRVQNTEAFF.

V gene TRBV19 combines with J gene TRBJ1-2, with D perhaps matching TRBD1 (6 bases). Between the trimmed V and J ends, which lost 3 bases and 2 bases, there was a span of 10 bases. The CDR3 contains 14 residues. CDR1 and CDR2 from the germline V gene are LNHDA and SQIVND (reference sequence). The CDR3 is CASSMSTGNYGYTF. The CDR3 region has the DNA TGTGCCAGTAGTATGTCAACAGGGAACTATGGCTACACCTTC.

The chain carries TRBV7-9 and TRBJ1-5; no clear D. The CDR3 is 16 residues long. The V gene's germline CDR1 is SEHNR and CDR2 FQNEAQ (reference sequence). The V and J ends lost 2 bases and 0 bases respectively, with 11 bases between them. CDR3 residues: CASSLYPAGSNQPQHF. DNA for the CDR3: TGTGCCAGCAGCTTATACCCGGCAGGTAGCAATCAGCCCCAGCATTTT.

The chain recombines TRBV11-1 with TRBJ2-3, with TRBD1 matching 10 bases. V lost 5 bases, J lost 1 base, and 6 bases stayed unmatched. Germline assignment: CDR1 SGHAT and CDR2 FQDESV (reference sequence). CDR3 size: 16 residues. CDR3 nucleotides: TGTGCCAGCAGCGACGACAGGGGGCGCCGCACAGATACGCAGTATTTT. Translated: CASSDDRGRRTDTQYF.

This chain connects TRBV19 to TRBJ2-7, with D possibly being TRBD1 (5 bases). Trimming stripped 6 bases from V and 3 bases from J, with 18 bases between. Germline CDR1 LNHDA, CDR2 SQIVND (reference sequence). CDR3 length equals 15 residues. CDR3 protein: CASSPGAGRDYEQYF. The CDR3 nucleotides read TGTGCCAGTAGCCCTGGGGCAGGGCGTGACTACGAGCAGTACTTC.

The J gene is TRBJ2-2, the V gene TRBV4-3, with 7 bases that match TRBD1. V lost 3 bases, J lost 5 bases, and 9 bases stayed unmatched. This CDR3 is 16 amino acids long. Germline V gene sequence: CDR1 LGHNA, CDR2 YSLEER. CDR3: CASSHLQGQGTGELFF. The CDR3 DNA reads TGCGCCAGCAGCCACCTACAGGGGCAGGGGACCGGGGAGCTGTTTTTT.

This clone appeared a single time. V and J are TRBV7-2 and TRBJ2-7; 13 nucleotides match TRBD2. V lost 3 bases, J lost 1 base, and 3 bases stayed unmatched. Germline V lookup: CDR1 SGHTA, CDR2 FQGNSA. The CDR3 extends over 16 amino acids. CDR3 amino acids: CASSFRTSGRSYEQYF. As DNA, the CDR3 is TGTGCCAGCAGCTTCCGGACTAGCGGGAGATCCTACGAGCAGTACTTC.

The chain couples TRBV27 to TRBJ1-1; D is uncertain. Germline CDR1 is MNHEY and CDR2 is SMNVEV (reference sequence). CDR3 length: 16 residues. Deletions cut 2 bases from V and 4 bases from J, with 17 bases between. Here the CDR3 reads CASSLRGLDLSTEAFF. For the CDR3, the DNA is TGTGCCAGCAGTTTAAGAGGGCTGGATCTCAGCACTGAAGCTTTCTTT.

CDR3 region: CASSPRDSYSPLHF. In DNA, the CDR3 is TGTGCCAGCTCACCTCGGGACAGCTATTCACCCCTCCACTTT. This rearrangement joins TRBV18 to TRBJ1-6, with 7 bases identical to TRBD1. Germline assignment: CDR1 KGHSH and CDR2 LQKENI. CDR3 length: 14 residues. The J segment lost 8 bases and the V segment lost 3 bases, leaving 4 bases of the junction unmatched.

This clone was seen only a few times. J is TRBJ1-3 and V is TRBV27; D not resolved. Germline values: CDR1 MNHEY, CDR2 SMNVEV (reference sequence). V was trimmed by 5 bases and J by 2 bases, leaving 10 bases between them. The CDR3 is made up of 14 amino acids. CDR3 in DNA: TGTGCCAGCAGTCCCCGGAGTCCTGGAAACACCATATATTTT. It encodes CASSPRSPGNTIYF.

The chain links TRBV7-2 to TRBJ2-7; no clear D. The CDR3 covers 11 residues. V was pared by 5 bases and J by 3 bases, with 5 bases between. CDR1 and CDR2 from the germline V gene are SGHTA and FQGNSA. The CDR3 protein is CASSPGYEQYF. The CDR3 DNA follows: TGTGCCAGCAGCCCGGGCTACGAGCAGTACTTC. The full variable domain, in which reference TRBV7-2 and TRBJ2-7 provide the parts outside the CDR3, is GAGVSQSPSNKVTEKGKDVELRCDPISGHTALYWYRQSLGQGLEFLIYFQGNSAPDKSGLPSDRFSAERTGGSVSTLTIQRTQQEDSAVYLCASSPGYEQYFGPGTRLTVT.

This rearrangement joins TRBV28 to TRBJ2-1; the match to TRBD2 covers 8 bases. Trimming at V came to 3 bases and at J to 9 bases, leaving 7 bases not matched to a gene. Per the germline V gene, CDR1 is MDHEN and CDR2 is SYDVKM. CDR3 size: 14 residues. The CDR3 sequence is CASSLTSEGCEQFF. In DNA, the CDR3 is TGTGCCAGCAGTTTGACTAGCGAGGGTTGTGAGCAGTTCTTC. Full variable domain (missing parts from reference TRBV28 and TRBJ2-1): DVKVTQSSRYLVKRTGEKVFLECVQDMDHENMFWYRQDPGLGLRLIYFSYDVKMKEKGDIPEGYSVSREKKERFSLILESASTNQTSMYLCASSLTSEGCEQFFGPGTRLTVL.

V usage is TRBV7-2 and J usage is TRBJ1-2, with a tentative D call TRBD1 (6 bases). The CDR3 length is 14 residues. The V end was cut by 2 bases, the J end by 3 bases, with 10 bases between. Germline CDR1 is SGHTA and CDR2 is FQGNSA. The CDR3 loop reads CASSLSPGDYGYTF. As DNA, the CDR3 is TGTGCCAGCAGCTTATCCCCAGGGGACTATGGCTACACCTTC.

This CDR3 is CASSPRGGVAKNIQYF. The CDR3 DNA is TGTGCCAGCAGTCCCCGGGGGGGGGTAGCCAAAAACATTCAGTACTTC. The chain recombines TRBV6-2 or TRBV6-3 with TRBJ2-4; 8 bases agree with TRBD2. Germline lookup yields CDR1 MNHEY and CDR2 SVGEGT. CDR3 length equals 16 residues. Trimming at V came to 5 bases and at J to 0 bases, leaving 6 bases not matched to a gene.

The chain combines TRBV29-1 with TRBJ1-1, with TRBD1 as a possible D gene (6 bases). The CDR3 loop spans 11 amino acids. V shed 6 bases and J shed 7 bases, with 12 bases lying between them. Germline values: CDR1 SQVTM, CDR2 ANQGSEA. The CDR3 DNA is TGCAGCGTCGCAGGGGTGGGTGAAGCTTTCTTT. Residues: CSVAGVGEAFF.

The V gene is TRBV11-2, the J gene TRBJ2-7, with D possibly TRBD1 on 5 matching bases. This CDR3 comprises 14 residues. Germline V gene lookup returns CDR1 SGHAT and CDR2 FQNNGV. V was trimmed by 7 bases and J by 7 bases, leaving 20 bases between them. The CDR3 loop is CASTPSQGVREQYF. In nucleotides, the CDR3 is TGTGCCAGCACCCCATCTCAGGGCGTGAGGGAGCAGTACTTC.

The rearrangement links TRBV28 to TRBJ1-5, with 10 bases that match TRBD1. The germline V gene has CDR1 MDHEN and CDR2 SYDVKM. The ends lost 7 bases at V and 7 bases at J; junction bases unmatched: 7. The CDR3 sequence is 14 residues long. CDR3 region: CASNSGTGVQPQHF. The CDR3 bases are TGTGCCAGCAATTCCGGGACAGGGGTCCAGCCCCAGCATTTT. Full variable domain (rest looked up from reference TRBV28 and TRBJ1-5): DVKVTQSSRYLVKRTGEKVFLECVQDMDHENMFWYRQDPGLGLRLIYFSYDVKMKEKGDIPEGYSVSREKKERFSLILESASTNQTSMYLCASNSGTGVQPQHFGDGTRLSIL.

V usage is TRBV5-5 and J usage is TRBJ2-3; tentatively, D is TRBD1 (5 bases). V lost 1 base to trimming and J lost 4 bases, with 16 bases between them. Germline V CDR1 and CDR2: SGHKS, YYEKEE (reference sequence). The CDR3 is made up of 16 amino acids. The CDR3 sequence: CASSLQGYPQPDTQYF. CDR3 nucleotides: TGTGCCAGCAGCTTGCAGGGTTACCCCCAACCAGATACGCAGTATTTT.

The CDR3 bases are TGTGCCAGCAGAGGGGGGGGACGTACTACCTACGAGCAGTACTTC. It translates to CASRGGGRTTYEQYF. The rearrangement links TRBV6-5 to TRBJ2-7; a possible D gene is TRBD2 (7 bases). Germline CDR1 MNHEY, CDR2 SVGAGI. Between the trimmed V and J ends, which lost 6 bases and 2 bases, there was a span of 17 bases. The CDR3 contains 15 residues.

Only a few counts were recorded for this clone. This rearrangement joins TRBV29-1 to TRBJ2-2; D gene ambiguous. Per the germline V gene, CDR1 is SQVTM and CDR2 is ANQGSEA. This CDR3 contains 10 residues. V was pared by 7 bases and J by 5 bases, with 5 bases between. CDR3: CSAMTGELFF. The CDR3 DNA reads TGCAGCGCCATGACCGGGGAGCTGTTTTTT.

The chain carries TRBV18 and TRBJ2-1; TRBD2 is a possible D gene (5 bases). With 3 bases removed from V and 4 bases from J, the gap between germline ends came to 10 bases. This CDR3 has 14 amino acids. Germline CDR1 KGHSH, CDR2 LQKENI. The CDR3 sequence: CASSPSGTYNEQFF. DNA for the CDR3: TGTGCCAGCTCACCCAGCGGTACATACAATGAGCAGTTCTTC.

The chain uses TRBV28 and TRBJ2-6; 10 nucleotides align to TRBD1. The CDR3 loop spans 22 amino acids. From germline, CDR1 is MDHEN and CDR2 SYDVKM. Trimming took 6 bases from V and 0 from J; bases not matched to a gene: 20. The CDR3 sequence: CASSLISGTGVRYTSGANVLTF. The CDR3 DNA follows: TGTGCCAGCAGCCTAATCTCCGGGACAGGGGTAAGGTATACCTCTGGGGCCAACGTCCTGACTTTC.

The V call is TRBV4-3, the J call TRBJ2-5; 8 nucleotides agree with TRBD2. The germline V gene encodes CDR1 LGHNA and CDR2 YSLEER. V shed 0 bases and J 4 bases; nucleotides not matched to a gene: 7. This CDR3 is 16 amino acids long. The CDR3 sequence is CASSQEPAGAGETQYF. The CDR3 DNA follows: TGCGCCAGCAGCCAAGAGCCAGCGGGGGCGGGAGAGACCCAGTACTTC.

This clone occurred a few times. V and J are TRBV7-9 and TRBJ1-2, with TRBD1 as a possible D gene (5 bases). The CDR3 is 14 amino acids. The V and J ends lost 4 bases and 4 bases respectively, with 13 bases between them. CDR1 and CDR2 from the germline V gene are SEHNR and FQNEAQ (reference sequence). As DNA, the CDR3 is TGTGCCAGCAGCTATGGGGCCGGGGGCTATGGCTACACCTTC. It encodes CASSYGAGGYGYTF.

This chain links TRBV18 with TRBJ2-1; 9 bases map to TRBD2. Trimming at V came to 6 bases and at J to 5 bases, leaving 11 bases not matched to a gene. Germline V lookup: CDR1 KGHSH, CDR2 LQKENI. The CDR3 extends over 16 amino acids. The CDR3 here is CASSMFRTSVDNEQFF. The CDR3 nucleotides are TGTGCCAGCTCTATGTTCCGGACTAGCGTAGACAATGAGCAGTTCTTC.

The chain carries TRBV3-1 (or the pseudogene TRBV3-2) and TRBJ2-7, with TRBD2 identical over 8 bases. From germline, CDR1 is LGHDT and CDR2 YNNKEL (reference sequence). V gave up 5 bases and J gave up 1 base; unmatched junction bases: 4. CDR3 length: 14 amino acids. In nucleotides, the CDR3 is TGTGCCAGCAGCACGGGGGGGATATCCTACGAGCAGTACTTC. Translating it yields CASSTGGISYEQYF.

This clone came up once. The chain employs TRBV5-1 and TRBJ2-3; 9 positions agree with TRBD2. The V and J ends lost 4 bases and 6 bases, in that order; junction bases with no gene match: 12. Germline-derived CDR1 and CDR2 are SGHRS and YFSETQ. The CDR3 contains 16 residues. This CDR3 is CASSPLGRGGPDTQYF. Here the CDR3 DNA reads TGCGCCAGCAGCCCCCTAGGGCGGGGGGGCCCCGATACGCAGTATTTT.